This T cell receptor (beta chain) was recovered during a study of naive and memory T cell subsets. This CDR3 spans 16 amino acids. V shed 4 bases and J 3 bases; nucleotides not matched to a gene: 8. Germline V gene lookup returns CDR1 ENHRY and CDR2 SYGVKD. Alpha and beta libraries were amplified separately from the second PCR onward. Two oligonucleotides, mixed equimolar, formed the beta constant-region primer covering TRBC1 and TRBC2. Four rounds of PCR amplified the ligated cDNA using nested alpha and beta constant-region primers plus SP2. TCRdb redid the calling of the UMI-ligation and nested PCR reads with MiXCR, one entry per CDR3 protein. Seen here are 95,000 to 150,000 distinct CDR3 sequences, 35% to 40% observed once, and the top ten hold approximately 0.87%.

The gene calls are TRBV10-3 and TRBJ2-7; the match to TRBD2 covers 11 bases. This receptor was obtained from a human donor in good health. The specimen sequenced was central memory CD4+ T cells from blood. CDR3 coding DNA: TGTGCCATCAGTGGGACTCGACTAGCGGGAATCTACGAGCAGTACTTC. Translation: CAISGTRLAGIYEQYF.